The 15 T cell receptor beta chains presented below share a single source sample, sequenced in a study of cytomegalovirus exposure and HLA in healthy donors. The PCR made use of 60 Vbeta and 13 Jbeta primers. Repertoires were generated with immunoSEQ multiplex PCR, while TCRdb's copy carries only in-frame clones and drops some. The sample yields approximately 70,000 clones, roughly 70% seen once. Sequencing used PBMCs. These receptors all stem from a male donor in good health and CMV-seropositive.

The chain couples TRBV6-1 to TRBJ1-3; D is undetermined. The CDR3 spans 15 residues. Trimming removed 2 bases at V and 2 bases at J, with 10 bases between. Germline-derived CDR1 and CDR2 are MNHNS and SASEGT. The DNA for the CDR3 is TGTGCCAGCAGTGAATCGGGATTTGCTGGAAACACCATATATTTT. This translates into CASSESGFAGNTIYF.

This sequence joins TRBV12-5 and TRBJ2-5, with D hard to call. Germline CDR1 reads LGHNT; CDR2 reads FRNRAP. Trimming cost V 4 bases and J 1 base, with 13 bases left between them. This CDR3 has 15 amino acids. For the CDR3, the DNA is TGTGCTAGTGGTTCCCCCACACAGTTCCAAGAGACCCAGTACTTC. Amino acids: CASGSPTQFQETQYF.

The rearrangement links TRBV6-5 to TRBJ2-1; 8 nucleotides agree with TRBD2. Trimming at V came to 2 bases and at J to 2 bases, leaving 2 bases not matched to a gene. CDR3 length equals 15 residues. Per germline, CDR1 MNHEY and CDR2 SVGAGI. For the CDR3, the DNA is TGTGCCAGCAGTTACACTAGCGGACCCTACAATGAGCAGTTCTTC. Translated, it gives CASSYTSGPYNEQFF.

This clone was counted a single time. V usage is TRBV4-1 and J usage is TRBJ2-5, with TRBD2 matching over 11 bases. The CDR3 sequence is 16 residues long. With V trimmed by 1 base and J by 3 bases, 4 bases remained unmatched. The germline V gene encodes CDR1 MGHRA and CDR2 YSYEKL. CDR3 region: CASSQVQLAGEETQYF. DNA of the CDR3: TGCGCCAGCAGCCAAGTCCAACTAGCGGGAGAAGAGACCCAGTACTTC.

This chain connects TRBV29-1 to TRBJ1-2; TRBD1 matches 7 bases. Trimming at V came to 2 bases and at J to 4 bases, leaving 10 bases not matched to a gene. The germline CDR1 and CDR2 sequences are SQVTM and ANQGSEA. This CDR3 is built from 15 residues. The CDR3 loop is CSVERQGGWSYGYTF. CDR3 nucleotides: TGCAGCGTTGAAAGGCAGGGGGGTTGGAGCTATGGCTACACCTTC. The entire variable domain, with the rest obtained from reference TRBV29-1 and TRBJ1-2, is as follows: SAVISQKPSRDICQRGTSLTIQCQVDSQVTMMFWYRQQPGQSLTLIATANQGSEATYESGFVIDKFPISRPNLTFSTLTVSNMSPEDSSIYLCSVERQGGWSYGYTFGSGTRLTVV.

This chain connects TRBV6-5 to TRBJ2-1, with 8 bases lining up with TRBD2. Germline V gives CDR1 MNHEY, CDR2 SVGAGI. Trimming cost V 1 base and J 5 bases; bases outside gene matches: 4. The CDR3 has 15 amino acids. The CDR3 DNA is TGTGCCAGCAGTTACTTCGGGGGGGGTAACAATGAGCAGTTCTTC. Protein: CASSYFGGGNNEQFF.

CDR3 bases: TGTGCCAGTAGTCCGGACAAAGAGACCCAGTACTTC. This codes for CASSPDKETQYF. The chain employs TRBV19 and TRBJ2-5; D might be TRBD1 (5 bases). V was cut by 5 bases and J by 3 bases, with 7 bases left in between. CDR3 length: 12 amino acids. The germline V gene has CDR1 LNHDA and CDR2 SQIVND (reference sequence).

Here the CDR3 reads CASSLPRTSRSSYEQYF. DNA for the CDR3: TGTGCCAGCAGCCTCCCCAGGACTAGCCGAAGCTCCTACGAGCAGTACTTC. The chain couples TRBV5-4 to TRBJ2-7; TRBD2 aligns across 8 bases. There are 17 residues in the CDR3. Unmatched junction bases numbered 12, after V lost 4 bases and J lost 0 bases. CDR1 and CDR2 (germline): SGHNT, YYREEE (reference sequence).

The chain links TRBV11-2 to TRBJ2-1; TRBD1 matches at 10 bases. The CDR3 is 15 residues long. The trim removed 5 bases at V and 7 bases at J, leaving 8 bases unmatched. The germline V gene has CDR1 SGHAT and CDR2 FQNNGV. The CDR3 bases are TGTGCCAGCAGCGTGCGACAGGGGGCGCGTAATGAGCAGTTCTTC. This translates into CASSVRQGARNEQFF.

The rearrangement joins TRBV2 to TRBJ1-4, with D possibly matching TRBD1 (5 bases). Germline loops: CDR1 SNHLY, CDR2 FYNNEI. The V end lost 6 bases, the J end lost 0 bases, and 11 bases lay between the germline ends. The CDR3 extends over 15 amino acids. The CDR3 region has the DNA TGTGCCAGCAGAAAGACAGCCACAACTAATGAAAAACTGTTTTTT. This sequence encodes CASRKTATTNEKLFF.

V gene TRBV7-9 combines with J gene TRBJ1-4; D is unresolved. The germline V and J ends were trimmed by 3 bases and 3 bases, with 8 bases remaining between them. CDR3 length equals 14 residues. Germline CDR1 SEHNR, CDR2 FQNEAQ (reference sequence). As DNA, the CDR3 is TGTGCCAGCAGCTTGAGTGGTCCTAATGAAAAACTGTTTTTT. It yields the protein CASSLSGPNEKLFF. Using reference TRBV7-9 and TRBJ1-4 for the parts outside the CDR3, the full variable domain is DTGVSQNPRHKITKRGQNVTFRCDPISEHNRLYWYRQTLGQGPEFLTYFQNEAQLEKSRLLSDRFSAERPKGSFSTLEIQRTEQGDSAMYLCASSLSGPNEKLFFGSGTQLSVL.

The rearrangement joins TRBV5-4 to TRBJ1-2; unclear D gene. Germline CDR1 is SGHNT and CDR2 is YYREEE (reference sequence). The V end was cut by 1 base, the J end by 7 bases, with 11 bases between. This CDR3 has 13 residues. The CDR3 nucleotides read TGTGCCAGCAGCTTGAAGCCCGTGCGTGGCTACACCTTC. This encodes CASSLKPVRGYTF.

The rearrangement uses TRBV21-1 and TRBJ1-1; the D call TRBD1 from the table was never checked on the DNA. TRBV21-1 constitutes a pseudogene. This CDR3 is built from 15 residues. CDR3 DNA: TGTGCCAGCAGCTCAGGGGAGTCGGAGAACACTGAAGCTTTCTTT. Translation: CASSSGESENTEAFF.

V and J are TRBV4-3 and TRBJ2-5; 11 bases align to TRBD2. The germline V gene encodes CDR1 LGHNA and CDR2 YSLEER. Unmatched junction bases numbered 6, after V lost 3 bases and J lost 3 bases. The CDR3 runs to 16 residues. The CDR3 sequence: CASSQGLAGGEETQYF. The DNA of the CDR3 is TGCGCCAGCAGCCAGGGGCTAGCGGGGGGAGAAGAGACCCAGTACTTC.

The gene calls are TRBV5-1 and TRBJ1-5, with a possible D match to TRBD1 (5 bases). Germline V lookup: CDR1 SGHRS, CDR2 YFSETQ. The CDR3 contains 12 residues. V lost 4 bases, J lost 8 bases, and 10 bases lay in between. The CDR3 sequence: CASSIAGEPQHF. The CDR3, as DNA: TGCGCCAGCAGCATAGCGGGGGAGCCCCAGCATTTT.